One T cell receptor (beta chain) is described in this entry. Antigen specificity is unknown. V shed 6 bases and J shed 0 bases, with 12 bases lying between them. CDR3 length equals 15 residues. Germline loops: CDR1 MNHEY, CDR2 SVGAGI. This record comes from a study of cytomegalovirus exposure and HLA in healthy donors. Study results and limitations: The likely explanation for a cluster of highly shared sequence variants was sequencing artifact. Most CMV-associated TCR beta chains were later found to appear HLA-restricted. A missense DCLRE1C variant was associated with V- and J-gene trimming of TCR beta chains in a later analysis, and an independent cohort replicated the association.

PCR involved 60 Vbeta and 13 Jbeta primers. Here immunoSEQ multiplex PCR was the method, and the copy in TCRdb shows in-frame clones only, minus some. Found here are about 160,000 clones, around four fifths of them singletons; the top ten hold 1.3%. V and J are TRBV6-5 and TRBJ1-3; D ambiguous. Sequencing was carried out using PBMCs. This sequence was found in a man aged 30 to 39 in good health and CMV-seronegative. CDR3 sequence (DNA): TGTGCCAGCAGCAATGCAGTTAACTCTGGAAACACCATATATTTT. Encoded protein: CASSNAVNSGNTIYF.